The 29 T cell receptor beta chains below come from one sample, sequenced in a study of cytomegalovirus exposure and HLA in healthy donors. The method was immunoSEQ multiplex PCR; TCRdb's version includes in-frame clones alone and lacks a portion of them. The sample shows about 130,000 clones, around nine tenths of them seen only once. The sample was PBMCs. These receptors were collected from a young man in good health and CMV-seronegative.

The chain carries TRBV2 and TRBJ2-7, with no clear D. The CDR3 runs 16 residues. Germline CDR1 reads SNHLY; CDR2 reads FYNNEI. V was shortened by 1 base and J by 3 bases, with 16 bases between the two germline ends. The CDR3 nucleotides are TGTGCCAGCAGTGAAGTAGGATTAGACAAACTCTACGAGCAGTACTTC. The encoded protein is CASSEVGLDKLYEQYF.

The rearrangement uses TRBV4-1 and TRBJ2-7; 10 positions agree with TRBD1. Germline V gene lookup returns CDR1 MGHRA and CDR2 YSYEKL. The ends lost 2 bases at V and 4 bases at J; junction bases unmatched: 5. This CDR3 comprises 15 residues. CDR3 sequence reads: CASSQRGTGAYEQYF. In DNA form, the CDR3 reads TGCGCCAGCAGCCAAAGAGGGACAGGGGCATACGAGCAGTACTTC.

The CDR3 DNA follows: TGTGCCAGCAGCATGGACAGGGGGTATGGCTACACCTTC. Translated: CASSMDRGYGYTF. The chain uses TRBV6-5 and TRBJ1-2, with TRBD1 matching over 10 bases. This CDR3 is 13 amino acids long. Germline V lookup: CDR1 MNHEY, CDR2 SVGAGI. Unmatched junction bases numbered 3, after V lost 6 bases and J lost 5 bases.

The V call is TRBV27, the J call TRBJ2-3; 9 nucleotides agree with TRBD2. V trimming: 5 bases; J trimming: 2 bases; junction bases outside the gene matches: 5. Germline V gene lookup returns CDR1 MNHEY and CDR2 SMNVEV (reference sequence). The CDR3 length is 15 residues. CDR3 coding DNA: TGTGCCAGCAGTATTAGACTAGCGGCCACAGATACGCAGTATTTT. It yields the protein CASSIRLAATDTQYF.

This chain links TRBV6-5 with TRBJ1-1, with a possible D match to TRBD1 (5 bases). In germline, CDR1 is MNHEY, CDR2 SVGAGI. The CDR3 is made up of 14 amino acids. Between the trimmed V and J ends, which lost 3 bases and 10 bases, there was a span of 18 bases. CDR3 loop: CASSYSLGGKGAFF. The CDR3 DNA reads as TGTGCCAGCAGTTATTCATTGGGGGGAAAGGGAGCTTTCTTT.

V gene TRBV12-2 combines with J gene TRBJ2-5; the table calls TRBD2, which could not be checked here. TRBV12-2 is reported as a pseudogene. This CDR3 spans 16 amino acids. The CDR3 loop reads CASRLRNDGRSETQYF. As DNA, the CDR3 is TGTGCAAGTCGCTTACGGAATGACGGGAGGTCAGAGACCCAGTACTTC.

The genes are TRBV6-1 and TRBJ2-2, with 12 bases matching TRBD2. Germline trimming cut 7 bases from V and 5 bases from J; bases unmatched to any gene: 5. The CDR3 totals 15 residues. Germline V gene lookup returns CDR1 MNHNS and CDR2 SASEGT. CDR3 DNA sequence: TGTGCCAGCACCTTAGGACTAGCGGGGACCGGGGAGCTGTTTTTT. Protein product: CASTLGLAGTGELFF.

The CDR3 reads CATSRDWAGTDGNEQFF. The CDR3 bases are TGTGCCACCAGCAGAGATTGGGCGGGGACAGACGGGAATGAGCAGTTCTTC. The chain uses TRBV15 and TRBJ2-1; maybe TRBD1 (7 bases). Trimming shortened V by 0 bases and J by 7 bases, and 19 bases separated the two germline ends. The CDR3 covers 17 residues. Per the germline V gene, CDR1 is LNHNV and CDR2 is YYDKDF (reference sequence).

The chain couples TRBV19 to TRBJ2-1; a weak D match, TRBD2 (6 bases). The length of the CDR3 is 12 residues. Trimming left V 4 bases short and J 8 bases short, with 9 bases between. Germline-derived CDR1 and CDR2 are LNHDA and SQIVND (reference sequence). CDR3 DNA: TGTGCCAGTAGTACCTTAGCGGATGAGCAGTTCTTC. As protein: CASSTLADEQFF. Combining the CDR3 with reference TRBV19 and TRBJ2-1 gives the whole variable domain DGGITQSPKYLFRKEGQNVTLSCEQNLNHDAMYWYRQDPGQGLRLIYYSQIVNDFQKGDIAEGYSVSREKKESFPLTVTSAQKNPTAFYLCASSTLADEQFFGPGTRLTVL.

The chain uses TRBV15 and TRBJ2-5; 8 nucleotides agree with TRBD1. Germline-derived CDR1 and CDR2 are LNHNV and YYDKDF (reference sequence). Trimming took 0 bases from V and 4 from J; bases not matched to a gene: 1. This CDR3 is built from 14 residues. CDR3 loop: CATSRDDRGETQYF. As DNA, the CDR3 is TGTGCCACCAGCAGAGATGACAGGGGAGAGACCCAGTACTTC.

This rearrangement joins TRBV27 to TRBJ2-7, with TRBD1 matching over 9 bases. Looked up from germline, CDR1 is MNHEY and CDR2 is SMNVEV (reference sequence). The CDR3 is 14 residues long. J was trimmed by 4 bases and V by 4 bases; bases with no gene match: 5. The CDR3 region has the DNA TGTGCCAGCAGTTCCGGGACAGGGTGGTACGAGCAGTACTTC. The encoded protein is CASSSGTGWYEQYF.

This chain links TRBV6-6 with TRBJ1-2; TRBD1 matches at 7 bases. This CDR3 has 16 amino acids. Unmatched junction bases numbered 6, after V lost 0 bases and J lost 2 bases. The V gene's germline CDR1 is MNHNY and CDR2 SVGAGI (reference sequence). CDR3 sequence: CASSYSGTDLNYGYTF. The CDR3 DNA reads as TGTGCCAGCAGTTACTCAGGGACAGACTTAAACTATGGCTACACCTTC.

This chain uses TRBV5-1 with TRBJ1-2, with 7 bases lining up with TRBD1. J gave up 0 bases and V 4 bases, and 3 bases lay outside the gene matches. The length of the CDR3 is 14 residues. The V gene's germline CDR1 is SGHRS and CDR2 YFSETQ. The CDR3 DNA sequence: TGCGCCAGCAGCCCAGGGGGGACTAACTATGGCTACACCTTC. This sequence encodes CASSPGGTNYGYTF. The full variable domain, with the rest looked up from reference TRBV5-1 and TRBJ1-2, is KAGVTQTPRYLIKTRGQQVTLSCSPISGHRSVSWYQQTPGQGLQFLFEYFSETQRNKGNFPGRFSGRQFSNSRSEMNVSTLELGDSALYLCASSPGGTNYGYTFGSGTRLTVV.

This chain uses TRBV7-2 with TRBJ1-5, with 7 nucleotides matching TRBD1. The CDR3 spans 13 residues. V lost 6 bases and J lost 7; bases outside the gene matches: 6. CDR1 SGHTA and CDR2 FQGNSA come from the germline V gene. The CDR3 DNA reads TGTGCCAGCAGGGCGACAGGGTCACAGCCCCAGCATTTT. Amino acids: CASRATGSQPQHF.

This clone occurred once. This chain uses TRBV7-9 with TRBJ2-6, with D possibly being TRBD2 (7 bases). Between the trimmed V and J ends, which lost 5 bases and 4 bases, there was a span of 18 bases. The CDR3 spans 17 residues. Germline CDR1 is SEHNR and CDR2 is FQNEAQ (reference sequence). The CDR3 region is CASSPSGGPVGANVLTF. In DNA, the CDR3 is TGTGCCAGCAGCCCCTCGGGGGGCCCGGTGGGGGCCAACGTCCTGACTTTC.

The rearrangement joins TRBV6-4 to TRBJ1-1; D is undetermined. Per germline, CDR1 MRHNA and CDR2 SNTAGT. V was cut by 6 bases and J by 4 bases, with 15 bases left in between. There are 14 residues in the CDR3. DNA of the CDR3: TGTGCCAGCAGCCTCGAGGAAGGCGGCACTGAAGCTTTCTTT. This translates into CASSLEEGGTEAFF.

This chain joins TRBV29-1 and TRBJ1-2, with TRBD1 identical over 7 bases. V was pared by 7 bases and J by 2 bases, with 10 bases of the junction left unmatched. CDR3 length: 14 amino acids. The V gene's germline CDR1 is SQVTM and CDR2 ANQGSEA. The CDR3 region is CSASFLGQNYGYTF. CDR3 nucleotides: TGCAGCGCCTCTTTCCTGGGACAGAACTATGGCTACACCTTC.

The CDR3, as DNA: TGCAGCGTTGAAGACGGGAGGGAAAAACTGTTTTTT. Protein: CSVEDGREKLFF. J is TRBJ1-4 and V is TRBV29-1; D is uncertain. The CDR3 runs 12 residues. The V end was cut by 0 bases, the J end by 8 bases, with 7 bases between. CDR1 and CDR2 from the germline V gene are SQVTM and ANQGSEA.

V is TRBV12-5 and J is TRBJ2-1; TRBD2 matches 13 bases. Trimming at V came to 0 bases and at J to 5 bases, leaving 7 bases not matched to a gene. This CDR3 contains 18 residues. Germline assignment: CDR1 LGHNT and CDR2 FRNRAP. CDR3 residues: CASGLVIGTSGTNNEQFF. In DNA form, the CDR3 reads TGTGCTAGTGGTTTGGTTATTGGGACTAGCGGGACCAACAATGAGCAGTTCTTC.

The V call is TRBV5-1, the J call TRBJ2-1; 9 bases match TRBD2. Looked up from germline, CDR1 is SGHRS and CDR2 is YFSETQ. Trimming took 2 bases from V and 8 from J; bases not matched to a gene: 5. This CDR3 contains 14 residues. For the CDR3, the DNA is TGCGCCAGCAGCTTACCTAGCGGGATGGATGAGCAGTTCTTC. It yields the protein CASSLPSGMDEQFF. The full variable domain, its missing parts supplied by reference TRBV5-1 and TRBJ2-1, is KAGVTQTPRYLIKTRGQQVTLSCSPISGHRSVSWYQQTPGQGLQFLFEYFSETQRNKGNFPGRFSGRQFSNSRSEMNVSTLELGDSALYLCASSLPSGMDEQFFGPGTRLTVL.

This chain links TRBV15 with TRBJ1-3, with D uncertain. Germline CDR1 reads LNHNV; CDR2 reads YYDKDF (reference sequence). The CDR3 has 15 residues. Trimming shortened V by 0 bases and J by 0 bases, and 6 bases separated the two germline ends. CDR3 DNA: TGTGCCACCAGCAGAGATCCAGGCTCTGGAAACACCATATATTTT. Protein: CATSRDPGSGNTIYF.

This chain uses TRBV30 with TRBJ2-2, with D tentatively TRBD1 (6 bases). The CDR3 sequence is 14 residues long. In germline, CDR1 is GTSNPN, CDR2 SVGIG (reference sequence). V lost 5 bases to trimming and J lost 0 bases, with 10 bases between them. This chain's CDR3 is CAWQGHTNTGELFF. The DNA of the CDR3 is TGTGCCTGGCAGGGACACACGAACACCGGGGAGCTGTTTTTT.

The V gene is TRBV7-8, the J gene TRBJ2-2; 8 bases map to TRBD2. In germline, CDR1 is SGHVS, CDR2 FQNEAQ. V was clipped by 1 base and J by 3 bases; unmatched bases: 16. The CDR3 has 20 residues. The DNA for the CDR3 is TGTGCCAGCAGCTTAGGGGAGATGGAGGAGCGGGAGTTTGACACCGGGGAGCTGTTTTTT. This sequence encodes CASSLGEMEEREFDTGELFF. The full variable domain, in which reference TRBV7-8 and TRBJ2-2 provide the parts outside the CDR3, is GAGVSQSPRYKVAKRGQDVALRCDPISGHVSLFWYQQALGQGPEFLTYFQNEAQLDKSGLPSDRFFAERPEGSVSTLKIQRTQQEDSAVYLCASSLGEMEEREFDTGELFFGEGSRLTVL.

V usage is TRBV9 and J usage is TRBJ1-3; D remains unclear. The V gene's germline CDR1 is SGDLS and CDR2 YYNGEE. The CDR3 has 16 residues. Trimming removed 3 bases from V and 0 bases from J, with 13 bases in between. The CDR3 bases are TGTGCCAGCAGCGCCAAGACACCGCTCTCTGGAAACACCATATATTTT. Protein product: CASSAKTPLSGNTIYF. Full variable domain (missing parts from reference TRBV9 and TRBJ1-3): DSGVTQTPKHLITATGQRVTLRCSPRSGDLSVYWYQQSLDQGLQFLIQYYNGEERAKGNILERFSAQQFPDLHSELNLSSLELGDSALYFCASSAKTPLSGNTIYFGEGSWLTVV.

This clone was picked up one time. The rearrangement links TRBV6-5 to TRBJ1-1; D remains ambiguous. Trimming cost V 6 bases and J 1 base, with 9 bases left between them. CDR1 and CDR2 (germline): MNHEY, SVGAGI. This CDR3 is built from 13 residues. The CDR3 region is CASRGTRNTEAFF. CDR3 bases: TGTGCCAGCAGGGGCACAAGGAACACTGAAGCTTTCTTT.

The V and J genes are TRBV19 and TRBJ1-1; possible D gene TRBD1, 5 bases. The CDR3 is made up of 11 amino acids. Germline V gives CDR1 LNHDA, CDR2 SQIVND (reference sequence). V shed 8 bases and J shed 5 bases, with 9 bases lying between them. CDR3 nucleotide sequence: TGTGCCAGTGGAAGGGGTACTGAAGCTTTCTTT. This gives the protein CASGRGTEAFF. Using reference TRBV19 and TRBJ1-1 for the parts outside the CDR3, the full variable domain is DGGITQSPKYLFRKEGQNVTLSCEQNLNHDAMYWYRQDPGQGLRLIYYSQIVNDFQKGDIAEGYSVSREKKESFPLTVTSAQKNPTAFYLCASGRGTEAFFGQGTRLTVV.

This clone was recorded a few times. This rearrangement joins TRBV15 to TRBJ2-1; weak D call: TRBD2 (5 bases). V was pared by 5 bases and J by 0 bases, with 11 bases between. Germline CDR1 is LNHNV and CDR2 is YYDKDF (reference sequence). The CDR3 loop spans 15 amino acids. In nucleotides, the CDR3 is TGTGCCACCAGCGGCCCGGGGAGCTCCTACAATGAGCAGTTCTTC. It specifies CATSGPGSSYNEQFF.

The gene calls are TRBV18 and TRBJ1-4, with D tentatively TRBD1 (5 bases). Trimming pared 4 bases from V and 6 bases from J, leaving 21 bases between. Germline values: CDR1 KGHSH, CDR2 LQKENI. The length of the CDR3 is 17 residues. Here the CDR3 DNA reads TGTGCCAGCTCACGACAGCCTCCGGGCGCAGGAGATGAAAAACTGTTTTTT. Translating gives CASSRQPPGAGDEKLFF.

This chain connects TRBV5-6 to TRBJ1-5, with 7 bases that match TRBD1. J was trimmed by 3 bases and V by 4 bases; bases with no gene match: 10. In germline, CDR1 is SGHDT, CDR2 YYEEEE. The CDR3 covers 16 residues. The DNA for the CDR3 is TGTGCCAGCAGCGAAAAGACAGGGAGCGACAATCAGCCCCAGCATTTT. This codes for CASSEKTGSDNQPQHF. Full variable domain (remainder filled in from reference TRBV5-6 and TRBJ1-5): DAGVTQSPTHLIKTRGQQVTLRCSPKSGHDTVSWYQQALGQGPQFIFQYYEEEERQRGNFPDRFSGHQFPNYSSELNVNALLLGDSALYLCASSEKTGSDNQPQHFGDGTRLSIL.